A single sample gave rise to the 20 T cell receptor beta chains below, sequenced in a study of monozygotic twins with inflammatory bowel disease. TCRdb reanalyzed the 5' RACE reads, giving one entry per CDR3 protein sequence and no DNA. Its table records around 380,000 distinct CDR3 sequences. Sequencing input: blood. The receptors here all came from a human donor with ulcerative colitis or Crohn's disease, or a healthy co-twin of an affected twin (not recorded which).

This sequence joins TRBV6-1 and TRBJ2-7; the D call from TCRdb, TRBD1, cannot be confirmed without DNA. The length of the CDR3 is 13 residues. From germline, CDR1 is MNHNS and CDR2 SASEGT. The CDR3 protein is CASRDRGVYEQYF.

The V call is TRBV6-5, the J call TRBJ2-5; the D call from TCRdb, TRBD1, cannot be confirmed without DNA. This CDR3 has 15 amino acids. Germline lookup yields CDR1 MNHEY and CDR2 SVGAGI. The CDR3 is CASSYGTGGRETQYF.

The CDR3: CASSQDPGGAAYNEQFF. The V and J genes are TRBV4-1 and TRBJ2-1; TCRdb returns TRBD1, unconfirmable since there is no DNA. The CDR3 consists of 17 residues. Germline CDR1 and CDR2: MGHRA and YSYEKL.

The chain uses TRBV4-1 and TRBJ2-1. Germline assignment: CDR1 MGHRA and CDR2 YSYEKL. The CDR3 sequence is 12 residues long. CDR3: CASSQGFDQQFF.

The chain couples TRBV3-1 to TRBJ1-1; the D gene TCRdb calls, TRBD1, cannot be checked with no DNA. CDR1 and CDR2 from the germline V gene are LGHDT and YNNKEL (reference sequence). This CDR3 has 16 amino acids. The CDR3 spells CASSQITGGRGTEAFF.

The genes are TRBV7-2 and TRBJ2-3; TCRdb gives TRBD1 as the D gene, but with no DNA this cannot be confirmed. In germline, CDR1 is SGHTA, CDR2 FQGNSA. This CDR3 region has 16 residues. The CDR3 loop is CASSPRPFFVMDTQYF.

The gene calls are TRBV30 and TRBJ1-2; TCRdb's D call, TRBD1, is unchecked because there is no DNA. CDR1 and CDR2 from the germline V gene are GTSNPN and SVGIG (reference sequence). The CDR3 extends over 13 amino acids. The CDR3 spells CAWSGQGAGGYTF.

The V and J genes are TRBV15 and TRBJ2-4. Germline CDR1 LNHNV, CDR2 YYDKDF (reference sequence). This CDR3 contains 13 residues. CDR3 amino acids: CATSSVDVLIQYF.

Here the CDR3 reads CASSQATNPGPQPQETQYF. The chain combines TRBV4-2 with TRBJ2-5; TCRdb gives TRBD1 as the D gene, but with no DNA this cannot be confirmed. This CDR3 comprises 19 residues. Looked up from germline, CDR1 is LGHNA and CDR2 is YNFKEQ.

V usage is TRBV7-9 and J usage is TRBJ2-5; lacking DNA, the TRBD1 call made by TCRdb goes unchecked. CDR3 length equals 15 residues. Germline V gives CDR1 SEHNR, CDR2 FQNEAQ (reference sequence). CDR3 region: CASSSTGTDQETQYF.

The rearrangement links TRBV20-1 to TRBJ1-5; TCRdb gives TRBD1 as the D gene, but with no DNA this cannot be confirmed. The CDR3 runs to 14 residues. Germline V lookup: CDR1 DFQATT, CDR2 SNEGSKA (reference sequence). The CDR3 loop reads CSAITGEVNQPQHF.

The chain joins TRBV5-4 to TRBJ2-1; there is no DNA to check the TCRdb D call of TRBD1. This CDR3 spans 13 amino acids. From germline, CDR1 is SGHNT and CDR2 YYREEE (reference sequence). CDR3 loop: CASSPWTGSKQFF.

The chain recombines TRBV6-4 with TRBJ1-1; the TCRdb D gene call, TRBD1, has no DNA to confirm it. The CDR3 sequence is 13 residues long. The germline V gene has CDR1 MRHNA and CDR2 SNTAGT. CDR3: CASARGLDTEAFF.

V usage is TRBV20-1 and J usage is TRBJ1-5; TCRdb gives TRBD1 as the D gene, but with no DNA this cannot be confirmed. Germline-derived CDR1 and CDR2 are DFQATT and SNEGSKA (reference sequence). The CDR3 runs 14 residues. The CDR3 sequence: CSARAGGWNQPQHF.

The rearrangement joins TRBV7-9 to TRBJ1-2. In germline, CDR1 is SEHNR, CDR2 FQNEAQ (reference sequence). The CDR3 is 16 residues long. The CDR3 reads CASSFLPSGDNYGYTF.

The chain's CDR3 is CASSRAGENYGYTF. The chain combines TRBV5-1 with TRBJ1-2; TCRdb's D call, TRBD1, is unchecked because there is no DNA. Germline CDR1 and CDR2: SGHRS and YFSETQ. The CDR3 length is 14 residues.

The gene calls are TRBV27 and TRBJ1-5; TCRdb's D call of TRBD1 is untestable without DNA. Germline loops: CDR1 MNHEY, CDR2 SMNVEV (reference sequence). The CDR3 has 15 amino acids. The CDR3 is CASRMGQGSNQPQHF.

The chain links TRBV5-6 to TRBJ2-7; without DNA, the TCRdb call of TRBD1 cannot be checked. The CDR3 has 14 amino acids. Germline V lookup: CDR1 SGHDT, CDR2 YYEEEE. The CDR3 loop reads CASSFQGAPYEQYF.

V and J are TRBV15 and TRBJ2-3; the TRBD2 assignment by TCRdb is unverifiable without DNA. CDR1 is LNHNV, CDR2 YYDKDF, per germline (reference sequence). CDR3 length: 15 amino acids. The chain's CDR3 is CAIRLAGASTDTQYF.

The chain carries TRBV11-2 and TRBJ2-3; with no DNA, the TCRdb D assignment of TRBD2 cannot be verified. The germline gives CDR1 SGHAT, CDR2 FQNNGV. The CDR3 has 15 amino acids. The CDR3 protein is CASSSSGSWADTQYF.